The following is a T cell receptor beta chain sequence with its context. This CDR3 region has 15 residues. The germline CDR1 and CDR2 sequences are KGHSH and LQKENI. V was clipped by 4 bases and J by 2 bases; unmatched bases: 7. cDNA came from roughly 0.5 to 1 ug RNA primed by random hexamers. Multiplex immunoSEQ PCR targeted 54 Vbeta and 13 Jbeta TCR beta segments. TCRdb reprocessed the immunoSEQ multiplex PCR reads via MiXCR and lists one record per CDR3 protein. The repertoire includes hundreds of thousands of distinct CDR3 sequences, 75% to 90% of them detected once, and about 0.1% sits in the top ten. The data were obtained in a study of CD8 T cells in Susac syndrome.

V and J are TRBV18 and TRBJ1-2; 7 bases line up with TRBD1. The receptor comes from a human donor with multiple sclerosis. The sample consisted of CD8+ T cells from PBMCs. CDR3 DNA sequence: TGTGCCAGCTCACGGCCGGGACAGATAAACTATGGCTACACCTTC. Its translation is CASSRPGQINYGYTF.